This passage covers 21 T cell receptor beta chains from one sample sequenced in a study of PD-1 blockade in classical Hodgkin lymphoma. Described time point: cycle 4 day 1 (C4D1), after more than five weeks of nivolumab. Every patient was affected by relapse after autologous stem cell transplantation, while exposure to brentuximab vedotin was not uniform. Investigators isolated CD4+ T cells from thawed PBMCs through magnetic negative selection. Here immunoSEQ multiplex PCR was the method, and the copy in TCRdb shows in-frame clones only, minus some. The sample shows 25,000 to 35,000 clones, roughly four fifths of them seen only once. This material consisted of CD4+ T cells from blood, taken before the fourth cycle of nivolumab. These receptor sequences come from a human donor with classical Hodgkin lymphoma.

V usage is TRBV21-1 and J usage is TRBJ1-2; the D call in the table, TRBD1, was not verified against the DNA. TRBV21-1 constitutes a pseudogene. The CDR3 sequence is 16 residues long. The CDR3 sequence is CASSTAQQGVRYGYTF. CDR3 DNA sequence: TGTGCCAGCAGCACCGCCCAACAGGGGGTAAGGTATGGCTACACCTTC.

The chain couples TRBV7-8 to TRBJ2-1; 8 positions match TRBD2. The CDR3 contains 15 residues. Germline CDR1 SGHVS, CDR2 FQNEAQ. J was trimmed by 8 bases and V by 6 bases; bases with no gene match: 12. In DNA, the CDR3 is TGTGCCAGCAGGCGTATAGCGGGGAATATCGATGAGCAGTTCTTC. This translates into CASRRIAGNIDEQFF.

This clone occurred once. The V gene is TRBV7-2, the J gene TRBJ2-4, with unresolved D. This CDR3 spans 17 amino acids. The V gene lost 2 bases and the J gene lost 0 bases, with 14 bases spanning the gap. The germline CDR1 and CDR2 sequences are SGHTA and FQGNSA. The chain's CDR3 is CASSLQGSYLAKNIQYF. CDR3 nucleotide sequence: TGTGCCAGCAGCTTACAAGGGTCTTATCTAGCCAAAAACATTCAGTACTTC.

The V call is TRBV29-1, the J call TRBJ2-5, with 8 bases fitting TRBD2. This CDR3 region has 15 residues. Germline V gene data show CDR1 as SQVTM and CDR2 as ANQGSEA. V lost 6 bases to trimming and J lost 0 bases; unmatched junction nucleotides: 9. This CDR3 is CSVGAGAGYQETQYF. CDR3 DNA sequence: TGCAGCGTCGGAGCGGGGGCCGGGTACCAAGAGACCCAGTACTTC.

The chain links TRBV11-1 to TRBJ2-3; 11 bases align to TRBD1. CDR1 and CDR2 (germline): SGHAT, FQDESV (reference sequence). With 4 bases clipped from V and 4 bases from J, the junction kept 4 bases outside the gene matches. The CDR3 runs to 15 residues. The CDR3 region is CASSSGTGGSDTQYF. For the CDR3, the DNA is TGTGCCAGCAGCTCCGGGACAGGGGGTTCAGATACGCAGTATTTT.

The chain joins TRBV2 to TRBJ2-3; no firm D call. This CDR3 contains 13 residues. V shed 5 bases and J shed 6 bases, with 12 bases lying between them. The germline V gene encodes CDR1 SNHLY and CDR2 FYNNEI. This CDR3 is CASSPPDGDTQYF. DNA of the CDR3: TGTGCCAGCAGTCCTCCGGACGGGGATACGCAGTATTTT.

This chain uses TRBV21-1 with TRBJ1-5. TRBV21-1 is labeled a pseudogene. The CDR3 spans 16 residues. The CDR3 spells CASSPTPRGGNQPQHF. The DNA for the CDR3 is TGTGCCAGCAGCCCAACTCCGCGAGGGGGCAATCAGCCCCAGCATTTT.

The V and J genes are TRBV5-1 and TRBJ2-3; unclear D gene. The CDR3 runs 16 residues. Germline V gene lookup returns CDR1 SGHRS and CDR2 YFSETQ. Trimming removed 1 base from V and 3 bases from J, with 15 bases in between. CDR3 sequence (DNA): TGCGCCAGCAGCTTGCGGCTAACATATGAGACAGATACGCAGTATTTT. Translated, it gives CASSLRLTYETDTQYF.

The chain couples TRBV7-2 to TRBJ2-7; D is unclear. The CDR3 is made up of 14 amino acids. Germline-derived CDR1 and CDR2 are SGHTA and FQGNSA. Between the trimmed V and J ends, which lost 2 bases and 0 bases, there was a span of 8 bases. The CDR3 protein is CASSLSRSSYEQYF. The CDR3 nucleotides read TGTGCCAGCAGCTTATCTAGAAGCTCCTACGAGCAGTACTTC.

The V gene is TRBV28, the J gene TRBJ2-2, with D unclear. The germline CDR1 and CDR2 sequences are MDHEN and SYDVKM. The V and J ends lost 6 bases and 8 bases respectively, with 16 bases between them. The CDR3 is 14 residues long. As DNA, the CDR3 is TGTGCCAGCAGCATGGGTCAAAAGGCTGGGGAGCTGTTTTTT. Its translation: CASSMGQKAGELFF.

This chain connects TRBV5-5 to TRBJ1-2, with D hard to call. CDR3 length equals 15 residues. Germline CDR1 reads SGHKS; CDR2 reads YYEKEE (reference sequence). V shed 0 bases and J shed 0 bases, with 9 bases lying between them. This CDR3 is CASSLETGANYGYTF. CDR3 in DNA: TGTGCCAGCAGCTTGGAAACGGGCGCTAACTATGGCTACACCTTC.

The chain carries TRBV28 and TRBJ1-4; D is ambiguous. The CDR3 sequence is 11 residues long. Trimming took off 4 bases at V and 7 bases at J, with 4 bases between the two ends. The V gene's germline CDR1 is MDHEN and CDR2 SYDVKM. The CDR3 sequence is CASSSPEKLFF. CDR3 DNA sequence: TGTGCCAGCAGTTCCCCTGAAAAACTGTTTTTT.

The rearrangement joins TRBV29-1 to TRBJ2-1, with D hard to call. Trimming took 4 bases from V and 0 from J, leaving 10 bases between them. Germline V CDR1 and CDR2: SQVTM, ANQGSEA. CDR3 size: 14 residues. This CDR3 reads CSVAKGPSYNEQFF. In DNA form, the CDR3 reads TGCAGCGTTGCTAAGGGCCCCTCCTACAATGAGCAGTTCTTC.

The chain couples TRBV27 to TRBJ1-6; D not certain. The CDR3 runs 14 residues. Germline loops: CDR1 MNHEY, CDR2 SMNVEV (reference sequence). Trimming pared 6 bases from V and 7 bases from J, leaving 13 bases between. The chain's CDR3 is CASRVVLTNSPLHF. The CDR3 region has the DNA TGTGCCAGCAGGGTCGTACTTACAAATTCACCCCTCCACTTT.

The chain combines TRBV19 with TRBJ1-1; D uncertain. V lost 3 bases, J lost 0 bases, and 20 bases lay in between. Germline lookup yields CDR1 LNHDA and CDR2 SQIVND (reference sequence). The CDR3 consists of 18 residues. The DNA of the CDR3 is TGTGCCAGTAGTATTACCTCAAAGAATTGGGTCATGAACACTGAAGCTTTCTTT. Protein: CASSITSKNWVMNTEAFF.

The chain links TRBV19 to TRBJ1-5; 8 nucleotides agree with TRBD1. This CDR3 has 13 residues. Per the germline V gene, CDR1 is LNHDA and CDR2 is SQIVND (reference sequence). Trimming removed 9 bases from V and 2 bases from J; junction bases left unmatched: 3. The CDR3 spells CASKDRGNQPQHF. CDR3 sequence (DNA): TGTGCCAGCAAGGACAGGGGCAATCAGCCCCAGCATTTT.

The rearrangement uses TRBV10-3 and TRBJ1-4, with D unclear. The germline CDR1 and CDR2 sequences are ENHRY and SYGVKD. The CDR3 loop spans 13 amino acids. V shed 4 bases and J shed 4 bases, with 7 bases lying between them. The CDR3 coding sequence is TGTGCCATCAGTGTGGGGATTAATGAAAAACTGTTTTTT. Translation: CAISVGINEKLFF.

This chain connects TRBV13 to TRBJ1-2; 9 nucleotides match TRBD1. V was clipped by 5 bases and J by 4 bases; unmatched bases: 11. This CDR3 is 16 amino acids long. The germline V gene has CDR1 PRHDT and CDR2 FYEKMQ (reference sequence). The CDR3 bases are TGTGCCAGCAGCCACCGCGCGGGACAGGGCCTCTATGGCTACACCTTC. This codes for CASSHRAGQGLYGYTF.

The rearrangement links TRBV2 to TRBJ1-2; a weak D match, TRBD1 (6 bases). V gave up 10 bases and J gave up 2 bases, with 17 bases separating them. From germline, CDR1 is SNHLY and CDR2 FYNNEI. The CDR3 consists of 14 residues. CDR3 protein: CAKPTTGTNYGYTF. The CDR3 DNA sequence: TGTGCCAAACCAACGACAGGTACCAACTATGGCTACACCTTC.

This clone came up a few times. The V gene is TRBV30, the J gene TRBJ2-7, with D perhaps TRBD1 (6 bases). CDR1 GTSNPN and CDR2 SVGIG come from the germline V gene (reference sequence). V was shortened by 2 bases and J by 7 bases, with 18 bases between the two germline ends. CDR3 size: 14 residues. The CDR3 spells CAWSYMKQGVEQYF. CDR3 DNA: TGTGCCTGGAGTTACATGAAACAGGGCGTGGAGCAGTACTTC.

The chain carries TRBV19 and TRBJ2-2, with TRBD1 identical over 10 bases. V lost 8 bases and J lost 7; bases outside the gene matches: 4. Per germline, CDR1 LNHDA and CDR2 SQIVND (reference sequence). CDR3 length: 13 amino acids. Here the CDR3 DNA reads TGTGCCAGTCGACAGGGGGCCGGCGGGGAGCTGTTTTTT. This sequence encodes CASRQGAGGELFF.